This T cell receptor beta chain was captured in a study of blood T cell repertoires in COVID-19. Looking at the study overall: Sites in the United States, Italy and Spain provided acute and convalescent COVID-19 samples. The cDNA or gDNA used as material had been derived from T cells, B-cell-depleted T cells, or PBMCs.

In the source study's methods: Reference gene primers were amplified, and this amplification served to estimate nucleated cell counts. The assay was immunoSEQ multiplex PCR, and TCRdb's table has in-frame clones only and misses some. The V and J calls and clone size come from that table; D and trimming were worked out from the DNA. The data contain roughly 100,000 clones, about 80% of them singletons. This CDR3 has 13 amino acids. Trimming removed 5 bases at V and 4 bases at J, with 11 bases between. This TCR was recovered from a woman between 65 and 79 years old with acute or convalescent COVID-19. Input material: peripheral blood. V usage is TRBV12-3 or TRBV12-4 and J usage is TRBJ1-1, with D perhaps matching TRBD1 (5 bases). CDR3 nucleotides: TGTGCCAGCAGTGGGGGGAGCCGCACTGAAGCTTTCTTT. It specifies CASSGGSRTEAFF.